This TCR beta chain was identified during a study of T-cell reconstitution after alpha-beta-depleted transplantation in children. Findings and caveats of the study: It was newly produced T cells that mostly accounted for T-cell counts and diversity one year after transplant. Expanded graft clones numbering several hundred reportedly gave rise to alpha-beta T cells about two months after transplant.

This clonotype was observed a few times. Its antigen is undetermined. For TCRbeta, the library was prepared with unique molecular identifiers. MiXCR was run by TCRdb on the PCR reads, yielding one entry per CDR3 protein. The sample lists about a million distinct CDR3 sequences, about 31% seen once, with 25% to 35% in the top ten. The V end was cut by 8 bases, the J end by 10 bases, with 10 bases between. The CDR3 has 10 amino acids. The sequence came from a boy under two years old who had a stem cell transplant for SCID, so the T cells may come from the graft donor. The chain joins TRBV12-3 or TRBV12-4 to TRBJ2-3; perhaps TRBD1 as D (5 bases). The material sequenced was PBMCs, mostly from graft donor cells, taken 360 days after TCRalphabeta/CD19-depleted stem cell transplant. The CDR3 DNA follows: TGTGCCAGCGGCCTAGGGGCGCAGTATTTT. Translating it yields CASGLGAQYF.